The 9 T cell receptor beta chains listed next were all sequenced from one sample in a study of blood T cell repertoires in COVID-19. The assay was immunoSEQ multiplex PCR, and TCRdb's table has in-frame clones only and misses some. The data show 380,000 or so clones, 75% to 90% seen once. Sequencing was performed on peripheral blood. Receptor source: a woman aged 55-70 years with COVID-19, enrolled during active disease.

V is TRBV5-1 and J is TRBJ2-7; 8 nucleotides align to TRBD1. CDR1 SGHRS and CDR2 YFSETQ come from the germline V gene. Trimming took 3 bases from V and 2 from J; bases not matched to a gene: 7. This CDR3 comprises 15 residues. CDR3 nucleotides: TGCGCCAGCAGCTCCCGGACAGGGAATCCCTACGAGCAGTACTTC. Amino acid sequence: CASSSRTGNPYEQYF.

This rearrangement joins TRBV4-3 to TRBJ1-2, with D possibly TRBD1 on 5 matching bases. The germline V gene has CDR1 LGHNA and CDR2 YSLEER. CDR3 length: 16 amino acids. The germline V and J ends were trimmed by 1 base and 1 base, with 13 bases remaining between them. The CDR3 reads CASSQGSGNGNYGYTF. Here the CDR3 DNA reads TGCGCCAGCAGCCAAGGATCAGGGAACGGTAACTATGGCTACACCTTC.

This chain connects TRBV15 to TRBJ2-3; tentative D call: TRBD1 (6 bases). Germline V gene lookup returns CDR1 LNHNV and CDR2 YYDKDF (reference sequence). The CDR3 consists of 14 residues. With 3 bases removed from V and 2 bases from J, the gap between germline ends came to 9 bases. The CDR3 protein is CATSRQGHTDTQYF. The CDR3 DNA sequence: TGTGCCACCAGCAGGCAGGGGCACACAGATACGCAGTATTTT.

This chain connects TRBV29-1 to TRBJ1-2; a weak D match, TRBD1 (6 bases). Germline V gene sequence: CDR1 SQVTM, CDR2 ANQGSEA. V was cut by 6 bases and J by 4 bases, with 9 bases left in between. This CDR3 contains 11 residues. The CDR3 protein is CSVGGPYGYTF. The CDR3 DNA sequence: TGCAGCGTGGGGGGGCCCTATGGCTACACCTTC.

The V gene is TRBV27, the J gene TRBJ1-3, with no clear D. Germline V gene sequence: CDR1 MNHEY, CDR2 SMNVEV (reference sequence). Trimming left V 5 bases short and J 7 bases short, with 12 bases between. The CDR3 totals 13 residues. CDR3 sequence reads: CASSPSGWNTIYF. As DNA, the CDR3 is TGTGCCAGCAGTCCATCGGGGTGGAACACCATATATTTT.

The V and J genes are TRBV19 and TRBJ2-1; a weak D match, TRBD1 (6 bases). The germline CDR1 and CDR2 sequences are LNHDA and SQIVND (reference sequence). The V and J ends lost 2 bases and 7 bases respectively, with 15 bases between them. The CDR3 has 15 residues. DNA of the CDR3: TGTGCCAGTAGTATAAGGTCAGGGGTGGAGAATGAGCAGTTCTTC. Translated, it gives CASSIRSGVENEQFF.

This clone has only a few counts. This chain uses TRBV6-1 with TRBJ1-2; a weak D match, TRBD1 (5 bases). With 0 bases removed from V and 1 base from J, the gap between germline ends came to 18 bases. Germline CDR1 and CDR2: MNHNS and SASEGT. There are 18 residues in the CDR3. The CDR3 region has the DNA TGTGCCAGCAGTGAAGCGGGTCAGGGCCACCTGATTAACTATGGCTACACCTTC. The encoded protein is CASSEAGQGHLINYGYTF.

This clone was seen only a few times. The rearrangement uses TRBV3-1 (or the pseudogene TRBV3-2) and TRBJ2-6, with a tentative D call TRBD2 (5 bases). The CDR3 runs 15 residues. The germline V gene encodes CDR1 LGHDT and CDR2 YNNKEL (reference sequence). V was clipped by 1 base and J by 2 bases, with 6 bases between them. The CDR3 sequence: CASSQAGAGANVLTF. CDR3 nucleotides: TGTGCCAGCAGCCAAGCCGGGGCTGGGGCCAACGTCCTGACTTTC.

This clone occurred a few times. The J gene is TRBJ1-2, the V gene TRBV10-3; 10 bases are shared with TRBD1. The CDR3 extends over 16 amino acids. Germline V gene data show CDR1 as ENHRY and CDR2 as SYGVKD. Trimming at V came to 2 bases and at J to 5 bases, leaving 8 bases not matched to a gene. The CDR3 loop is CAISERQGAVRYGYTF. CDR3 nucleotides: TGTGCCATCAGTGAGCGACAGGGGGCGGTTAGGTATGGCTACACCTTC.